The clone carrying this T cell receptor beta chain was counted between two and nine times. Its antigen remains unknown. Germline CDR1 and CDR2: KGHSH and LQKENI. There are 15 residues in the CDR3. Trimming shortened V by 3 bases and J by 5 bases, and 16 bases separated the two germline ends. These data are taken from a study of yellow fever vaccine responses in identical twins. Study-wide results and limits: Twins reportedly mounted vaccine T cell responses that seemed partly convergent, partly personalized.

TCRdb recomputed calls from the RT-PCR reads with MiXCR, one row per CDR3 protein. The sample lists thousands of distinct CDR3 sequences, 85% to 90% seen once, with about 1.7% in the top ten. This receptor was obtained from a woman between 18 and 29 years old who received the yellow fever vaccine. V and J are TRBV18 and TRBJ2-5; no clear D gene. The input for sequencing was T cells from blood (PBMCs), unsorted or a sorted subset (not recorded which), taken before or after yellow fever vaccination (not recorded which). The CDR3: CASSPLSSVGETQYF. The CDR3 DNA is TGTGCCAGCTCACCCTTGTCCAGTGTTGGGGAGACCCAGTACTTC.